This T cell receptor beta chain was observed in a study of cytomegalovirus exposure and HLA in healthy donors. PCR primers comprised 60 Vbeta and 13 Jbeta primers. The protocol was immunoSEQ multiplex PCR, while the TCRdb copy is restricted to in-frame clones and leaves out a portion. The sample lists around 210,000 clones; 70% to 80% were seen once. Study-wide results and caveats: Specific recognition of CMV antigens was confirmed in vitro for three chains (all CMV-associated).

V lost 2 bases, J lost 5 bases, and 8 bases stayed unmatched. The V gene's germline CDR1 is GTSNPN and CDR2 SVGIG (reference sequence). The CDR3 loop spans 14 amino acids. A remark on this clone: Its antigen is as yet unknown.

This sequence was found in a woman in her 30s in good health and CMV-seronegative. V and J are TRBV30 and TRBJ2-5; TRBD2 matches at 7 bases. The sequencing sample was made of PBMCs. This chain's CDR3 is CAWSRGGDGETQYF. CDR3 nucleotides: TGTGCCTGGAGTCGGGGAGGGGATGGGGAGACCCAGTACTTC.